Reported below is one TCR beta chain. Its antigen is still unknown. The PCR employed 60 Vbeta primers together with 13 Jbeta primers. Measured with immunoSEQ multiplex PCR; TCRdb has only the in-frame clones, and not every one. The table shows around 180,000 clones, with roughly 80% occurring only once. The CDR3 is made up of 15 amino acids. Trimming took 0 bases from V and 2 from J, leaving 12 bases between them. Germline assignment: CDR1 SGHNT and CDR2 YYREEE (reference sequence). This specimen comes from a study of cytomegalovirus exposure and HLA in healthy donors. General study findings and limits: In vitro work confirmed that a few CMV-associated chains recognize CMV antigens. Reports showed the classifier diagnosing cytomegalovirus status with high specificity and sensitivity. Cytomegalovirus association was assigned to 150 to 200 TCR beta chains.

The receptor was derived from a male donor in good health and CMV-seronegative. The sample was PBMCs. This rearrangement joins TRBV5-4 to TRBJ2-7; TRBD2 might be the D (6 bases). The CDR3 nucleotides are TGTGCCAGCAGCTTGGTCGGGGGTGCAACCTACGAGCAGTACTTC. Its protein is CASSLVGGATYEQYF.